The TCR beta chain described here comes from a study of identical twins. The V and J ends lost 7 bases and 2 bases respectively, with 12 bases between them. Germline V gene data show CDR1 as SQVTM and CDR2 as ANQGSEA. The CDR3 length is 12 residues. TCRdb reprocessed the 5' RACE reads with MiXCR, giving one entry per CDR3 protein. The table includes 1.5 million or so distinct CDR3 sequences, roughly a third detected once. Study-level findings and limits: Beta out-of-frame sequences showed weaker excess twin sharing.

This clonotype has a count of ten or more. Its antigen is unknown. The chain uses TRBV29-1 and TRBJ2-7; a possible D gene is TRBD2 (6 bases). The sequenced sample was cord blood. The TCR originated in a newborn girl in good health. DNA of the CDR3: TGCAGCGCGGGAGAGGACGCCTACGAGCAGTACTTC. Its protein product is CSAGEDAYEQYF.